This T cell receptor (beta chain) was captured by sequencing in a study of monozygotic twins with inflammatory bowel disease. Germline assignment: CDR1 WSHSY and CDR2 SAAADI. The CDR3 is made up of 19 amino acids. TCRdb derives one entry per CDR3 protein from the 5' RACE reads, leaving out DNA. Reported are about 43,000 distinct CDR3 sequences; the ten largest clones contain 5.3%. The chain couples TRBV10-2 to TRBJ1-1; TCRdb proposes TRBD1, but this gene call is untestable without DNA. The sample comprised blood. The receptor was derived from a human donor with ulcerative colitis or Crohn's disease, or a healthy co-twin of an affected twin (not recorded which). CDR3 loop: CASRYGTGANFRTDTEAFF.